Listed below are T cell receptor beta chains from one sample, sequenced in a study of T cell responses to AZD1222 COVID-19 vaccine. The assay was immunoSEQ multiplex PCR, and TCRdb's table has in-frame clones only and misses some. In the table there are 100,000 to 120,000 clones, approximately 90% of which are singletons. Sequencing was performed on peripheral blood, taken on day 0 of AZD1222 vaccination. The receptors shown here come from an adult in good health. CDR3s include the opening cysteine and the closing phenylalanine or tryptophan. Fields, in order: clone size, J gene, D gene, V gene, CDR3 DNA, CDR3 protein. A D gene is named only where the DNA matches it firmly. Rows give clone size only sometimes, using once, few, many, or a class for an expanded clone.

NA | TRBJ1-1 | NA | TRBV6-5 | TGTGCCAGCGGGGATTTGGGTGCGAACACTGAAGCTTTCTTT | CASGDLGANTEAFF
NA | TRBJ2-7 | NA | TRBV10-3 | TGTGCCACCACGCGAAGCTCAGGTGGCTCCTACGAGCAGTACTTC | CATTRSSGGSYEQYF
NA | TRBJ2-3 | NA | TRBV5-1 | TGCGCCAGCAGCTTGGCGACTAGTAGCACAGATACGCAGTATTTT | CASSLATSSTDTQYF
NA | TRBJ2-3 | NA | TRBV4-2 | TGTGCCAGCAGCACTGGAGGGGGGCGCACAGATACGCAGTATTTT | CASSTGGGRTDTQYF
NA | TRBJ1-1 | NA | TRBV18 | TGTGCCAGCTCACTAGACAGAATGAACACTGAAGCTTTCTTT | CASSLDRMNTEAFF
NA | TRBJ1-1 | NA | TRBV7-6 | TGTGCCAGCAGCTTATCCCCTGCCATGAACACTGAAGCTTTCTTT | CASSLSPAMNTEAFF
NA | TRBJ2-2 | NA | TRBV5-1 | TGCGCCAGCAGCTCAGGCGGCGAGAACACCGGGGAGCTGTTTTTT | CASSSGGENTGELFF
once | TRBJ2-2 | NA | TRBV7-2 | TGTGCCAGCAGCTTAGTTAAGAACACCGGGGAGCTGTTTTTT | CASSLVKNTGELFF
NA | TRBJ2-1 | NA | TRBV7-3 | TGTGCCAGCAGCTTCGACAGGAATTCCTACAATGAGCAGTTCTTC | CASSFDRNSYNEQFF
NA | TRBJ1-6 | NA | TRBV7-9 | TGTGCCCTCGAGGCGGGGGGCGGCTCACCCCTCCACTTT | CALEAGGGSPLHF
NA | TRBJ2-7 | TRBD2 | TRBV7-6 | TGTGCCAGCAGCTTAGCGAAAAAACTAGCGCCGTCCTACGAGCAGTACTTC | CASSLAKKLAPSYEQYF
NA | TRBJ2-7 | TRBD2 | TRBV6-2/TRBV6-3 | TGTGCCAGCAGTTACCCCGGACTAGCGAACTCCTACGAGCAGTACTTC | CASSYPGLANSYEQYF
NA | TRBJ2-1 | TRBD2 | TRBV3-1/TRBV3-2 | TGTGCCAGCAGCCAAAACCCTCGGACTAGCGGATACAATGAGCAGTTCTTC | CASSQNPRTSGYNEQFF
NA | TRBJ2-5 | NA | TRBV20-1 | TGCAGTGCTAGTCCCCTAGCGAAACCCCAAGGGGAGACCCAGTACTTC | CSASPLAKPQGETQYF
NA | TRBJ1-2 | NA | TRBV5-1 | TGCGCCAGCAGCTTGGCACCTGCCCGCTATGGCTACACCTTC | CASSLAPARYGYTF